This passage covers 18 T cell receptor beta chains from one sample sequenced in a study of blood T cell repertoires in COVID-19 (dated by TCRdb to the early 2020s). Library construction relied on the immunoSEQ multiplex PCR assay. TCRdb took this table from immuneACCESS and kept in-frame rearrangements with V and J called. Such tables lack part of the clones; where checked against another copy, unresolved V genes explain under half of the gap, and the rest is unexplained. The table for this sample lists 65,000 or so clones; around 80% of them were counted only once. Together, the top ten hold around 9.6% of the sample. The sequencing sample was made of peripheral blood. All receptors come from a man younger than 45 with COVID-19, enrolled during active disease.

The CDR3 sequence is CASTLAGVSDTQYF. The CDR3 DNA sequence: TGTGCCAGTACCCTTGCGGGAGTTTCAGATACGCAGTATTTT. V and J are TRBV28 and TRBJ2-3; 7 nucleotides align to TRBD2. This CDR3 comprises 14 residues. Germline values: CDR1 MDHEN, CDR2 SYDVKM. The J segment lost 4 bases and the V segment lost 9 bases, leaving 10 bases of the junction unmatched.

The chain uses TRBV2 and TRBJ2-2; TRBD2 matches 7 bases. The CDR3 sequence is 14 residues long. Germline values: CDR1 SNHLY, CDR2 FYNNEI. V lost 8 bases, J lost 5 bases, and 8 bases stayed unmatched. CDR3 nucleotides: TGTGCCAGCGCGGGAGAGAAGGGTACCGGGGAGCTGTTTTTT. This encodes CASAGEKGTGELFF.

In the case of this clone: An end of the junction differs from the germline gene, which may be a read error. The chain uses TRBV5-5 and TRBJ1-5; no clear D gene. Germline CDR1 SGHKS, CDR2 YYEKEE (reference sequence). The CDR3 spans 13 residues. The chain's CDR3 is CAGSSTGEKPQHF. The CDR3, as DNA: TGTGCCGGCAGCTCGACCGGGGAAAAGCCCCAGCATTTT.

This clone was counted between two and nine times. A read error may produce the germline difference seen at one junction end. J is TRBJ2-7 and V is TRBV7-7, with 8 bases aligning to TRBD2. This CDR3 has 15 amino acids. CDR1 SSHAT and CDR2 FNYEAQ come from the germline V gene (reference sequence). In DNA form, the CDR3 reads TGTGCTAGCAGCATCTCACCGGGAGGGCAACACGAGCAGTACTTC. As protein: CASSISPGGQHEQYF.

The chain's CDR3 is CASSLYPGGLEQYF. In DNA, the CDR3 is TGTGCCAGCAGTTTATATCCAGGGGGGCTCGAGCAGTACTTC. This chain connects TRBV27 to TRBJ2-7; TRBD1 is a possible D gene (7 bases). This CDR3 contains 14 residues. V dropped 1 base and J dropped 6 bases, with 13 bases sitting between them. Germline V CDR1 and CDR2: MNHEY, SMNVEV (reference sequence).

In its sample, this clone was seen a few times. The gene calls are TRBV29-1 and TRBJ2-7; 10 bases line up with TRBD2. J lost 1 base, V lost 1 base, and 7 bases had no gene match. From germline, CDR1 is SQVTM and CDR2 ANQGSEA. The CDR3 totals 16 residues. The CDR3 region has the DNA TGCAGCGTTGAAGCTCCTACTAGCGGGAATTCCTACGAGCAGTACTTC. It yields the protein CSVEAPTSGNSYEQYF.

In its sample, this clone was seen once. DNA for the CDR3: TGTGCCATCAGTGACAACAGGGGTGACTACAATGAGCAGTTCTTC. Translation: CAISDNRGDYNEQFF. The chain carries TRBV10-3 and TRBJ2-1; 7 nucleotides agree with TRBD1. The germline CDR1 and CDR2 sequences are ENHRY and SYGVKD. CDR3 length: 15 amino acids. J lost 3 bases, V lost 3 bases, and 5 bases had no gene match.

The CDR3 here is CASSSGRLVLNTEAFF. For the CDR3, the DNA is TGTGCCAGCAGTTCAGGGAGGTTGGTGCTGAACACTGAAGCTTTCTTT. This sequence joins TRBV28 and TRBJ1-1; weak D call: TRBD1 (5 bases). The CDR3 runs to 16 residues. Germline CDR1 reads MDHEN; CDR2 reads SYDVKM. V shed 4 bases and J shed 0 bases, with 15 bases lying between them.

This chain's CDR3 is CSVESNYQAFF. The CDR3 nucleotides read TGCAGCGTGGAATCGAACTATCAAGCTTTCTTT. The chain joins TRBV29-1 to TRBJ1-1, with D unclear. CDR1 is SQVTM and CDR2 is ANQGSEA in the germline V gene. Trimming stripped 6 bases from V and 9 bases from J, with 14 bases between. The CDR3 extends over 11 amino acids.

The gene calls are TRBV27 and TRBJ2-7; a weak D match, TRBD1 (6 bases). The length of the CDR3 is 16 residues. Trimming stripped 2 bases from V and 2 bases from J, with 16 bases between. The germline gives CDR1 MNHEY, CDR2 SMNVEV (reference sequence). The CDR3: CASSLSQGPFPYEQYF. The CDR3 nucleotides are TGTGCCAGCAGTTTAAGCCAGGGGCCCTTCCCCTACGAGCAGTACTTC.

V and J are TRBV5-4 and TRBJ2-7; D is unclear. The ends were cut back, 0 bases at V and 6 bases at J, with 13 bases in the middle. Germline V gene lookup returns CDR1 SGHNT and CDR2 YYREEE (reference sequence). The CDR3 contains 14 residues. This chain's CDR3 is CASSLDQAIREQYF. CDR3 sequence (DNA): TGTGCCAGCAGCTTGGATCAGGCCATCCGCGAGCAGTACTTC. Combining the CDR3 with reference TRBV5-4 and TRBJ2-7 gives the whole variable domain ETGVTQSPTHLIKTRGQQVTLRCSSQSGHNTVSWYQQALGQGPQFIFQYYREEENGRGNFPPRFSGLQFPNYSSELNVNALELDDSALYLCASSLDQAIREQYFGPGTRLTVT.

This clone appeared once. The same CDR3 is also encoded by other DNA sequences in this sample. The gene calls are TRBV6-5 and TRBJ2-7; 7 bases fit TRBD1. With 6 bases clipped from V and 2 bases from J, the junction kept 4 bases outside the gene matches. Germline V gene lookup returns CDR1 MNHEY and CDR2 SVGAGI. This CDR3 comprises 13 residues. CDR3 nucleotide sequence: TGTGCCAGCAGATGGACAGGTACCTACGAGCAGTACTTC. Translation gives CASRWTGTYEQYF.

The chain links TRBV6-5 to TRBJ2-6, with D tentatively TRBD1 (5 bases). The CDR3 runs 15 residues. V was trimmed by 7 bases and J by 0 bases, leaving 10 bases between them. Germline V lookup: CDR1 MNHEY, CDR2 SVGAGI. CDR3 coding DNA: TGTGCCAGCATGACAGAATTCTCTGGGGCCAACGTCCTGACTTTC. This encodes CASMTEFSGANVLTF.

This chain connects TRBV6-2 or TRBV6-3 to TRBJ2-3, with TRBD2 identical over 7 bases. Germline trimming cut 5 bases from V and 2 bases from J; bases unmatched to any gene: 7. CDR3 length equals 15 residues. CDR1 is MNHEY, CDR2 SVGEGT, per germline. In DNA form, the CDR3 reads TGTGCCAGCAGTGGTCGAGGGAGGGCCACAGATACGCAGTATTTT. Translating it yields CASSGRGRATDTQYF.

The chain recombines TRBV7-2 with TRBJ1-2; D remains unclear. The CDR3 is 12 residues long. CDR1 SGHTA and CDR2 FQGNSA come from the germline V gene. Trimming left V 2 bases short and J 7 bases short, with 8 bases between. The CDR3 sequence is CASSLSPSGYTF. The DNA of the CDR3 is TGTGCCAGCAGCTTATCCCCATCTGGCTACACCTTC.

The rearrangement uses TRBV7-2 and TRBJ2-7, with D tentatively TRBD2 (5 bases). The CDR3 sequence is 15 residues long. Trimming removed 1 base from V and 5 bases from J, with 15 bases in between. Per the germline V gene, CDR1 is SGHTA and CDR2 is FQGNSA. CDR3 in amino acids: CASSLGGSLINEQYF. CDR3 nucleotides: TGTGCCAGCAGCTTAGGAGGGAGTCTCATCAACGAGCAGTACTTC.

The rearrangement links TRBV9 to TRBJ2-1; maybe TRBD2 (6 bases). Trimming removed 4 bases at V and 5 bases at J, with 19 bases between. The germline V gene has CDR1 SGDLS and CDR2 YYNGEE. The CDR3 extends over 16 amino acids. CDR3: CASSLEGTFPHNEQFF. The CDR3 DNA reads as TGTGCCAGCAGCCTAGAAGGGACTTTCCCCCACAATGAGCAGTTCTTC.

This clone was recorded a few times. The chain uses TRBV6-1 and TRBJ2-3, with D perhaps matching TRBD1 (6 bases). Trimming shortened V by 3 bases and J by 3 bases, and 13 bases separated the two germline ends. There are 15 residues in the CDR3. The germline gives CDR1 MNHNS, CDR2 SASEGT. CDR3 in DNA: TGTGCCAGCAGTGATCGAGTTGGGACAACAGATACGCAGTATTTT. Protein sequence: CASSDRVGTTDTQYF.